The 14 T cell receptor beta chains below come from one sample, sequenced in a study of T cell responses to AZD1222 COVID-19 vaccine. Generated by immunoSEQ multiplex PCR, the TCRdb table keeps only in-frame clones and is missing some. The table lists nearly 110,000 clones, around 90% of them singletons. Sequencing used peripheral blood, obtained on day 0 of AZD1222 vaccination. Source of these receptors: an adult in good health.

V usage is TRBV2 and J usage is TRBJ2-2; no clear D gene. Trimming took 4 bases from V and 7 from J, leaving 13 bases between them. This CDR3 contains 14 residues. Germline assignment: CDR1 SNHLY and CDR2 FYNNEI. Here the CDR3 reads CASSVWESGGELFF. The CDR3 bases are TGTGCCAGCAGTGTATGGGAATCTGGCGGGGAGCTGTTTTTT.

The chain links TRBV24-1 to TRBJ1-5; D not resolved. V lost 4 bases, J lost 1 base, and 13 bases lay in between. The CDR3 contains 16 residues. In germline, CDR1 is KGHDR, CDR2 SFDVKD. In nucleotides, the CDR3 is TGTGCCACCAGTGAGGGAGACAATCGCAGCAATCAGCCCCAGCATTTT. Encoded protein: CATSEGDNRSNQPQHF.

The genes are TRBV7-8 and TRBJ2-3; 8 positions agree with TRBD1. Germline values: CDR1 SGHVS, CDR2 FQNEAQ. The CDR3 is made up of 14 amino acids. V was pared by 5 bases and J by 2 bases, with 3 bases of the junction left unmatched. This CDR3 is CASSPQGATDTQYF. Written as DNA, the CDR3 is TGTGCCAGCAGCCCTCAGGGGGCCACAGATACGCAGTATTTT.

This chain connects TRBV4-1 to TRBJ2-5; the D is unclear. The CDR3 is 13 amino acids. The V gene lost 0 bases and the J gene lost 8 bases, with 10 bases spanning the gap. Looked up from germline, CDR1 is MGHRA and CDR2 is YSYEKL. The CDR3: CASSQDLGITQYF. DNA for the CDR3: TGCGCCAGCAGCCAAGATTTAGGGATTACCCAGTACTTC.

The V gene is TRBV7-3, the J gene TRBJ2-3; tentatively, D is TRBD2 (6 bases). Germline assignment: CDR1 SGHTA and CDR2 FQGTGA. Between the trimmed V and J ends, which lost 3 bases and 2 bases, there was a span of 12 bases. The CDR3 totals 15 residues. The CDR3, as DNA: TGTGCCAGCAGCTTCTCCGGGACTTTCACAGATACGCAGTATTTT. It yields the protein CASSFSGTFTDTQYF.

This clone was seen only once. This rearrangement joins TRBV3-1 (or the pseudogene TRBV3-2) to TRBJ2-5, with D hard to call. This CDR3 comprises 12 residues. Germline values: CDR1 LGHDT, CDR2 YNNKEL (reference sequence). The V end was cut by 3 bases, the J end by 3 bases, with 5 bases between. DNA for the CDR3: TGTGCCAGCAGCCATTCAAAAGAGACCCAGTACTTC. Translating it yields CASSHSKETQYF.

The chain's CDR3 is CASSESQAETQYF. CDR3 in DNA: TGTGCCAGCAGTGAAAGTCAGGCAGAGACCCAGTACTTC. The chain recombines TRBV2 with TRBJ2-5; no firm D call. The CDR3 covers 13 residues. V was cut by 2 bases and J by 4 bases, with 8 bases left in between. Germline loops: CDR1 SNHLY, CDR2 FYNNEI. Together with reference TRBV2 and TRBJ2-5, the CDR3 gives the full variable domain: EPEVTQTPSHQVTQMGQEVILRCVPISNHLYFYWYRQILGQKVEFLVSFYNNEISEKSEIFDDQFSVERPDGSNFTLKIRSTKLEDSAMYFCASSESQAETQYFGPGTRLLVL.

This chain joins TRBV18 and TRBJ1-4; the match to TRBD1 covers 11 bases. V gave up 5 bases and J gave up 0 bases; unmatched junction bases: 2. This CDR3 has 16 residues. Germline loops: CDR1 KGHSH, CDR2 LQKENI. The DNA for the CDR3 is TGTGCCAGCTCATCGGGACAGGGGGCAACTAATGAAAAACTGTTTTTT. This codes for CASSSGQGATNEKLFF.

CDR3 protein: CATKPHSASGGETQYF. In DNA form, the CDR3 reads TGTGCTACCAAACCCCATTCGGCTAGCGGGGGGGAGACCCAGTACTTC. The rearrangement uses TRBV11-2 and TRBJ2-5, with 11 nucleotides matching TRBD2. CDR1 and CDR2 from the germline V gene are SGHAT and FQNNGV. CDR3 length: 16 amino acids.

The V and J genes are TRBV28 and TRBJ2-7; a weak D match, TRBD1 (5 bases). The CDR3 is 13 amino acids. Germline V gives CDR1 MDHEN, CDR2 SYDVKM. V was cut by 2 bases and J by 3 bases, with 8 bases left in between. Here the CDR3 DNA reads TGTGCCAGCAGTTTAGGGGCTGACTACGAGCAGTACTTC. It is translated as CASSLGADYEQYF.

The V gene is TRBV10-3, the J gene TRBJ1-5, with unresolved D. With 6 bases removed from V and 5 bases from J, the gap between germline ends came to 11 bases. The CDR3 contains 13 residues. The germline V gene encodes CDR1 ENHRY and CDR2 SYGVKD. For the CDR3, the DNA is TGTGCCATCAGCACCCAGGCGGATCAGCCCCAGCATTTT. Translated: CAISTQADQPQHF.

The gene calls are TRBV7-9 and TRBJ2-7; tentatively, D is TRBD1 (5 bases). Germline V gene data show CDR1 as SEHNR and CDR2 as FQNEAQ (reference sequence). Trimming took 1 base from V and 3 from J, leaving 13 bases between them. The CDR3 has 15 amino acids. This CDR3 is CASSLVAQGFYEQYF. CDR3 DNA sequence: TGTGCCAGCAGCTTAGTGGCGCAGGGCTTCTACGAGCAGTACTTC.

The chain joins TRBV6-2 or TRBV6-3 to TRBJ2-1; 11 positions match TRBD2. V lost 4 bases and J lost 7; bases outside the gene matches: 6. The germline V gene encodes CDR1 MNHEY and CDR2 SVGEGT. CDR3 length: 15 amino acids. The CDR3 protein is CASSSPSGRRNEQFF. The CDR3 nucleotides read TGTGCCAGCAGTTCCCCTAGCGGGAGGAGGAATGAGCAGTTCTTC.

As concerns this clone: One junction end disagrees with the germline gene, perhaps due to a read error. In nucleotides, the CDR3 is TGCGCCAGTAGCTTTCTCCCGGCGAATCAGCCCCAGCATTTT. It codes for CASSFLPANQPQHF. V is TRBV5-1 and J is TRBJ1-5; D uncertain. The germline V gene has CDR1 SGHRS and CDR2 YFSETQ. The CDR3 has 14 residues.